Presented here are 23 T cell receptor beta chains from one specimen sequenced in a study of T-cell reconstitution after alpha-beta-depleted transplantation in children. TCRbeta library construction was performed incorporating unique molecular identifiers. Using its own MiXCR run on the PCR reads, TCRdb lists one record per CDR3 protein. This sample has over 200,000 distinct CDR3 sequences; approximately 9% occur once, and the top ten carry approximately 6.6%. The sample in question was PBMCs from the stem cell graft donor, obtained from the stem cell graft. The receptors originated from a human donor who donated a stem cell graft to a child with acute lymphoblastic leukemia.

This clonotype was picked up many times. The V and J genes are TRBV5-1 and TRBJ2-3; TRBD2 aligns across 8 bases. The germline V gene encodes CDR1 SGHRS and CDR2 YFSETQ. Trimming at V came to 4 bases and at J to 1 base, leaving 8 bases not matched to a gene. The CDR3 is 16 residues long. The CDR3 loop is CASSPPSGGGTDTQYF. For the CDR3, the DNA is TGCGCCAGCAGCCCTCCGTCCGGGGGGGGCACAGATACGCAGTATTTT.

This clonotype has only a few counts. The V gene is TRBV7-2, the J gene TRBJ2-7; TRBD2 matches at 9 bases. This CDR3 has 14 amino acids. Unmatched junction bases numbered 7, after V lost 6 bases and J lost 4 bases. In germline, CDR1 is SGHTA, CDR2 FQGNSA. The CDR3 region has the DNA TGTGCCAGCAGAAAAGAAGCGGGGGGTTACGAGCAGTACTTC. Its protein is CASRKEAGGYEQYF.

There are many counts of this clonotype. This sequence joins TRBV24-1 and TRBJ1-2; 8 bases map to TRBD1. CDR3 length equals 13 residues. CDR1 is KGHDR, CDR2 SFDVKD, per germline. V was clipped by 4 bases and J by 6 bases; unmatched bases: 3. CDR3 amino acids: CATSDQGANGYTF. Here the CDR3 DNA reads TGTGCCACCAGTGACCAGGGGGCGAATGGCTACACCTTC.

Ten or more counts support this clonotype. The chain combines TRBV20-1 with TRBJ2-3; unclear D gene. This CDR3 is 15 amino acids long. Germline V lookup: CDR1 DFQATT, CDR2 SNEGSKA (reference sequence). Trimming cost V 0 bases and J 0 bases, with 10 bases left between them. The CDR3 DNA follows: TGCAGTGCTAGAGAAGAGCGTGCTAGCACAGATACGCAGTATTTT. It translates to CSAREERASTDTQYF.

This clonotype was recorded at least ten times. V is TRBV5-1 and J is TRBJ2-1; D remains unclear. This CDR3 comprises 15 residues. From germline, CDR1 is SGHRS and CDR2 YFSETQ. V lost 0 bases to trimming and J lost 8 bases, with 15 bases between them. The CDR3 loop is CASSLAVIGRDEQFF. The CDR3 nucleotides are TGCGCCAGCAGCTTGGCCGTAATCGGAAGGGATGAGCAGTTCTTC.

The chain uses TRBV11-2 and TRBJ1-5; no firm D call. Germline-derived CDR1 and CDR2 are SGHAT and FQNNGV. This CDR3 spans 15 amino acids. Trimming stripped 2 bases from V and 7 bases from J, with 15 bases between. CDR3 loop: CASSLSLRQGQPQHF. CDR3 coding DNA: TGTGCCAGCAGCTTAAGTTTAAGGCAAGGACAGCCCCAGCATTTT.

The gene calls are TRBV6-5 and TRBJ2-5; D gene uncertain. Germline lookup yields CDR1 MNHEY and CDR2 SVGAGI. This CDR3 region has 17 residues. The ends were cut back, 0 bases at V and 5 bases at J, with 19 bases in the middle. CDR3 DNA: TGTGCCAGCAGTTACTCGAAAGTGACTTTTAAGGCGGAGACCCAGTACTTC. As protein: CASSYSKVTFKAETQYF.

For this clonotype: Mismatch with germline at one junction end may stem from a read error. The chain is built from TRBV12-3 or TRBV12-4 and TRBJ2-5; 9 positions agree with TRBD1. The CDR3 is made up of 16 amino acids. The CDR3 DNA reads as TGCGCCAGCAGTCTCACAGGGGGCAACTTAAAAGAGACCCAGTACTTC. Amino acid sequence: CASSLTGGNLKETQYF.

The chain joins TRBV5-4 to TRBJ1-4; maybe TRBD1 (5 bases). Between the trimmed V and J ends, which lost 4 bases and 0 bases, there was a span of 16 bases. CDR1 is SGHNT, CDR2 YYREEE, per germline (reference sequence). The CDR3 length is 17 residues. The CDR3 loop is CASSPGGAQATNEKLFF. The CDR3 DNA reads as TGTGCCAGCAGCCCGGGAGGGGCCCAAGCAACTAATGAAAAACTGTTTTTT.

This clonotype was picked up many times. This chain connects TRBV9 to TRBJ1-5, with 9 bases matching TRBD1. Unmatched junction bases numbered 5, after V lost 3 bases and J lost 4 bases. The V gene's germline CDR1 is SGDLS and CDR2 YYNGEE. The CDR3 loop spans 15 amino acids. The CDR3 bases are TGTGCCAGCAGCGGGGGACAGGGAACTAATCAGCCCCAGCATTTT. As protein: CASSGGQGTNQPQHF.

This clonotype came up many times. The V call is TRBV10-2, the J call TRBJ2-1, with D possibly TRBD2 on 6 matching bases. CDR3 length equals 12 residues. Germline loops: CDR1 WSHSY, CDR2 SAAADI. V lost 7 bases and J lost 12, with 16 bases in between. The CDR3, as DNA: TGCGCCAGCAACGTGCGGGGATGGCCGCAGTTCTTC. It translates to CASNVRGWPQFF.

The chain carries TRBV7-2 and TRBJ2-3; D unresolved. CDR1 is SGHTA and CDR2 is FQGNSA in the germline V gene. This CDR3 has 14 amino acids. Deletions cut 1 base from V and 6 bases from J, with 11 bases between. For the CDR3, the DNA is TGTGCCAGCAGCTTAGGGTCCGGCCTGGATACGCAGTATTTT. Its protein product is CASSLGSGLDTQYF.

This clonotype was picked up a small number of times. V is TRBV7-2 and J is TRBJ2-5; D is undetermined. Trimming shortened V by 5 bases and J by 5 bases, and 15 bases separated the two germline ends. The CDR3 covers 14 residues. CDR1 SGHTA and CDR2 FQGNSA come from the germline V gene. CDR3 DNA: TGTGCCAGCAGCCCATTTAGTCTCCAGGAGACCCAGTACTTC. This encodes CASSPFSLQETQYF.

In its sample, this clonotype was seen many times. The chain links TRBV21-1 to TRBJ2-3; the DNA was not compared with TRBD1, the D call given in the table. TRBV21-1 is shown as a pseudogene. The CDR3 contains 16 residues. The CDR3 nucleotides are TGTGCCAGCAGCAAAAGACGGGACCCTAGCACAGATACGCAGTATTTT. Amino acids: CASSKRRDPSTDTQYF.

The table lists this clonotype with a few counts. The rearrangement links TRBV6-5 to TRBJ2-3; 8 bases match TRBD2. CDR1 is MNHEY and CDR2 is SVGAGI in the germline V gene. The CDR3 length is 16 residues. The J segment lost 4 bases and the V segment lost 3 bases, leaving 9 bases of the junction unmatched. This CDR3 is CASSYRLSGGADTQYF. For the CDR3, the DNA is TGTGCCAGCAGTTATAGGTTAAGCGGGGGAGCAGATACGCAGTATTTT.

The chain links TRBV11-2 to TRBJ2-1, with 15 bases matching TRBD2. This CDR3 spans 20 amino acids. The germline gives CDR1 SGHAT, CDR2 FQNNGV. V shed 6 bases, J shed 0 bases, and the junction held 12 bases outside the gene matches. The CDR3 DNA reads TGTGCCAGCAGTCTCGGACTAGCGGGGGGGCTCCCCCACTCCTACAATGAGCAGTTCTTC. Amino acids: CASSLGLAGGLPHSYNEQFF.

The J gene is TRBJ2-7, the V gene TRBV6-5; a possible D gene is TRBD1 (6 bases). Germline V gene sequence: CDR1 MNHEY, CDR2 SVGAGI. The CDR3 sequence is 15 residues long. Trimming shortened V by 2 bases and J by 0 bases, and 11 bases separated the two germline ends. CDR3 coding DNA: TGTGCCAGCAGTTACGGGGGCAGGCCCTCCTACGAGCAGTACTTC. This sequence encodes CASSYGGRPSYEQYF.

This clonotype was seen more than once but under ten times. The genes are TRBV18 and TRBJ2-2, with 7 bases aligning to TRBD2. V lost 4 bases to trimming and J lost 2 bases; unmatched junction nucleotides: 10. In germline, CDR1 is KGHSH, CDR2 LQKENI. This CDR3 spans 17 amino acids. The CDR3 region has the DNA TGTGCCAGCTCACACTCCGGCCAGGGACTAAACACCGGGGAGCTGTTTTTT. It translates to CASSHSGQGLNTGELFF.

This clonotype has ten or more counts. The rearrangement links TRBV10-3 to TRBJ2-2; tentatively, D is TRBD1 (5 bases). Germline-derived CDR1 and CDR2 are ENHRY and SYGVKD. CDR3 size: 15 residues. V was cut by 8 bases and J by 7 bases, with 20 bases left in between. The CDR3 is CAISGTGPDGGELFF. In DNA form, the CDR3 reads TGTGCCATCTCGGGCACAGGCCCCGACGGCGGGGAGCTGTTTTTT.

This clonotype has only a few counts. The genes are TRBV7-8 and TRBJ2-5; D remains unclear. V lost 5 bases and J 7 bases, leaving 20 bases between the germline ends. The CDR3 length is 15 residues. Germline CDR1 SGHVS, CDR2 FQNEAQ. The CDR3 loop reads CASSGRRSLGGTQYF. CDR3 coding DNA: TGTGCCAGCAGCGGTCGACGGAGCCTAGGTGGGACCCAGTACTTC.

The chain links TRBV7-8 to TRBJ2-7, with D perhaps TRBD1 or TRBD2 (6 bases each). V gave up 1 base and J gave up 4 bases, with 11 bases separating them. Germline lookup yields CDR1 SGHVS and CDR2 FQNEAQ. The CDR3 runs 14 residues. This chain's CDR3 is CASSLEGGGYEQYF. The DNA of the CDR3 is TGTGCCAGCAGCTTAGAGGGGGGCGGGTACGAGCAGTACTTC.

The genes are TRBV20-1 and TRBJ2-3; a weak D match, TRBD2 (6 bases). The V end lost 6 bases, the J end lost 2 bases, and 18 bases lay between the germline ends. Germline CDR1 and CDR2: DFQATT and SNEGSKA (reference sequence). There are 15 residues in the CDR3. CDR3 loop: CSAPARSSATDTQYF. The CDR3 region has the DNA TGCAGTGCGCCCGCTCGCTCTAGCGCCACAGATACGCAGTATTTT.

In this sample, this clonotype turned up many times. This CDR3 is CASSRRQGTSYEQYF. In DNA form, the CDR3 reads TGCGCCAGCAGCCGTCGACAGGGGACGTCCTACGAGCAGTACTTC. The genes are TRBV4-3 and TRBJ2-7, with TRBD1 matching over 8 bases. Trimming cost V 4 bases and J 1 base; bases outside gene matches: 6. The germline V gene has CDR1 LGHNA and CDR2 YSLEER. The CDR3 is 15 residues long.